This T cell receptor beta chain was recorded in a study of control samples from healthy donors and cancer patients. The CDR3 is 14 amino acids. V was clipped by 2 bases and J by 8 bases, with 15 bases between them. Germline CDR1 is MNHEY and CDR2 is SMNVEV (reference sequence). The table came from immunoSEQ multiplex PCR; TCRdb's copy has only in-frame clones and leaves some out. The table includes about 160,000 clones, 90% to 95% detected once. Sequencing input: PBMCs. The rearrangement uses TRBV27 and TRBJ1-2; D might be TRBD1 (5 bases). This TCR came from a man in his fifties or sixties with colorectal cancer. As DNA, the CDR3 is TGTGCCAGCAGTTTAAAGGGCAGGGAAGGCGGCTACACCTTC. Residues: CASSLKGREGGYTF.